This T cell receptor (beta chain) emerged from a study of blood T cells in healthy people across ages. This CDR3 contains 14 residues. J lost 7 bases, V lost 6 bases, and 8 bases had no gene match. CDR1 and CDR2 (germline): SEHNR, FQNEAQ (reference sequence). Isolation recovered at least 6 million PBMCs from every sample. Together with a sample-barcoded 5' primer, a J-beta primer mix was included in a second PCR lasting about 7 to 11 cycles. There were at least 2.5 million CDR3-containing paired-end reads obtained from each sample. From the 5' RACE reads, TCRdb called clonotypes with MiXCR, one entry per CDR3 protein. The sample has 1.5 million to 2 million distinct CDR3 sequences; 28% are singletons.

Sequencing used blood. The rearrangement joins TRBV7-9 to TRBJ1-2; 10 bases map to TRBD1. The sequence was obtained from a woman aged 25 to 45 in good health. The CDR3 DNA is TGTGCCAGCAGTCGGATGGGACAGGGGTCTGGCTACACCTTC. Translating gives CASSRMGQGSGYTF.